One and the same sample provided the 30 T cell receptor beta chains below, sequenced in a study of control samples from healthy donors and cancer patients. TCRdb keeps only in-frame clones here, not all; method: immunoSEQ multiplex PCR. Of about 160,000 clones listed, roughly 94% are singletons. Sequenced input: blood. These receptors all stem from a woman aged 40 to 49 in good health.

The J gene is TRBJ2-2, the V gene TRBV9; tentatively, D is TRBD2 (6 bases). CDR1 and CDR2 from the germline V gene are SGDLS and YYNGEE. The CDR3 length is 15 residues. V was trimmed by 0 bases and J by 4 bases, leaving 10 bases between them. The CDR3 loop reads CASSVVEGFTGELFF. CDR3 nucleotides: TGTGCCAGCAGCGTAGTGGAGGGGTTCACCGGGGAGCTGTTTTTT.

The chain combines TRBV10-2 with TRBJ2-7, with TRBD2 identical over 7 bases. After removal of 8 bases from V and 3 bases from J, the junction contained 13 bases not matched to a gene. The CDR3 extends over 15 amino acids. CDR1 is WSHSY and CDR2 is SAAADI in the germline V gene. Written as DNA, the CDR3 is TGCGCCAGCCTCCGGGGGGACCCTCCTTACTACGAGCAGTACTTC. It is translated as CASLRGDPPYYEQYF.

The CDR3 coding sequence is TGTGCCAGCTCCCGGGACAGGGGGGGCGGTCAGCCCCAGCATTTT. Translation gives CASSRDRGGGQPQHF. This rearrangement joins TRBV18 to TRBJ1-5; TRBD1 matches 11 bases. Germline values: CDR1 KGHSH, CDR2 LQKENI. With 6 bases clipped from V and 6 bases from J, the junction kept 7 bases outside the gene matches. The CDR3 is 15 residues long.

This chain uses TRBV7-3 with TRBJ2-3; D might be TRBD1 (5 bases). Germline V gene sequence: CDR1 SGHTA, CDR2 FQGTGA. V lost 2 bases and J 0 bases, leaving 12 bases between the germline ends. The CDR3 totals 16 residues. The CDR3 reads CASSLGAGTSTDTQYF. The CDR3 region has the DNA TGTGCCAGCAGCTTAGGGGCAGGAACTAGCACAGATACGCAGTATTTT.

The V call is TRBV2, the J call TRBJ2-6; no reliable D call. The CDR3 totals 15 residues. CDR1 SNHLY and CDR2 FYNNEI come from the germline V gene. V was pared by 3 bases and J by 4 bases, with 10 bases between. CDR3 bases: TGTGCCAGCAGTGACCAGGTGCTGGGGGCCAACGTCCTGACTTTC. Amino acid sequence: CASSDQVLGANVLTF.

This clone has a single count. V and J are TRBV7-8 and TRBJ1-2, with D perhaps matching TRBD1 (6 bases). This CDR3 contains 15 residues. V was cut by 5 bases and J by 2 bases, with 15 bases left in between. In germline, CDR1 is SGHVS, CDR2 FQNEAQ. Here the CDR3 DNA reads TGTGCCAGCAGCCCTCCACGGACAGCGAACTATGGCTACACCTTC. Its translation: CASSPPRTANYGYTF.

The chain links TRBV10-3 to TRBJ1-2, with TRBD1 identical over 9 bases. CDR1 and CDR2 (germline): ENHRY, SYGVKD. V shed 5 bases and J 6 bases; nucleotides not matched to a gene: 7. This CDR3 is built from 14 residues. DNA of the CDR3: TGTGCCATCAGTCCTATCGGACAGGGGAATGGCTACACCTTC. This gives the protein CAISPIGQGNGYTF.

The V and J genes are TRBV19 and TRBJ1-1; no firm D call. The V gene lost 4 bases and the J gene lost 5 bases, with 8 bases spanning the gap. CDR3 length: 12 amino acids. Looked up from germline, CDR1 is LNHDA and CDR2 is SQIVND (reference sequence). The CDR3 bases are TGTGCCAGTAGTAGTAGGATTACTGAAGCTTTCTTT. Translation: CASSSRITEAFF. Filled out from reference TRBV19 and TRBJ1-1, the complete variable domain reads DGGITQSPKYLFRKEGQNVTLSCEQNLNHDAMYWYRQDPGQGLRLIYYSQIVNDFQKGDIAEGYSVSREKKESFPLTVTSAQKNPTAFYLCASSSRITEAFFGQGTRLTVV.

The gene calls are TRBV4-1 and TRBJ1-1, with 7 bases that match TRBD1. The CDR3 totals 14 residues. V shed 4 bases and J 1 base; nucleotides not matched to a gene: 3. Germline V gene data show CDR1 as MGHRA and CDR2 as YSYEKL. This chain's CDR3 is CASSPTGKNTEAFF. CDR3 bases: TGCGCCAGCAGCCCGACAGGGAAGAACACTGAAGCTTTCTTT.

This sequence joins TRBV7-9 and TRBJ1-4, with no clear D. V lost 4 bases, J lost 1 base, and 7 bases lay in between. Germline loops: CDR1 SEHNR, CDR2 FQNEAQ (reference sequence). The CDR3 totals 14 residues. The CDR3 here is CASSSGLTNEKLFF. The CDR3 bases are TGTGCCAGCAGCTCTGGACTAACTAATGAAAAACTGTTTTTT.

This rearrangement joins TRBV27 to TRBJ2-7, with 13 positions matching TRBD2. The germline gives CDR1 MNHEY, CDR2 SMNVEV (reference sequence). V gave up 6 bases and J gave up 2 bases; unmatched junction bases: 7. The CDR3 is 16 residues long. CDR3 region: CASSRPGTSGTYEQYF. The CDR3 nucleotides read TGTGCCAGCAGCCGCCCCGGGACTAGCGGGACCTACGAGCAGTACTTC.

Remarks on this clone: At the DNA level, this CDR3 is encoded by other sequences in the same sample as well. V gene TRBV7-9 combines with J gene TRBJ1-3; perhaps TRBD1 as D (6 bases). This CDR3 has 17 amino acids. In germline, CDR1 is SEHNR, CDR2 FQNEAQ (reference sequence). The V end lost 3 bases, the J end lost 2 bases, and 17 bases lay between the germline ends. Here the CDR3 reads CASSLRAGGEAGNTIYF. CDR3 DNA sequence: TGTGCCAGCAGCTTGAGGGCGGGGGGCGAGGCTGGAAACACCATATATTTT. The variable domain in full, with the rest retrieved from reference TRBV7-9 and TRBJ1-3, is DTGVSQNPRHKITKRGQNVTFRCDPISEHNRLYWYRQTLGQGPEFLTYFQNEAQLEKSRLLSDRFSAERPKGSFSTLEIQRTEQGDSAMYLCASSLRAGGEAGNTIYFGEGSWLTVV.

The genes are TRBV2 and TRBJ1-4; 8 nucleotides align to TRBD1. Per germline, CDR1 SNHLY and CDR2 FYNNEI. Germline trimming cut 6 bases from V and 8 bases from J; bases unmatched to any gene: 8. The CDR3 consists of 14 residues. CDR3 residues: CASSSDRGREKLFF. CDR3 coding DNA: TGTGCCAGCAGCTCCGACAGGGGTAGGGAAAAACTGTTTTTT.

The V gene is TRBV4-2, the J gene TRBJ2-3, with 13 bases fitting TRBD2. The CDR3 spans 19 residues. V lost 0 bases, J lost 1 base, and 7 bases stayed unmatched. Germline V CDR1 and CDR2: LGHNA, YNFKEQ. CDR3 sequence: CASSQEFIGLAGGTDTQYF. The DNA for the CDR3 is TGTGCCAGCAGCCAAGAATTTATTGGACTAGCGGGGGGCACAGATACGCAGTATTTT.

The rearrangement joins TRBV27 to TRBJ1-2; TRBD1 aligns across 7 bases. The germline V gene encodes CDR1 MNHEY and CDR2 SMNVEV (reference sequence). V dropped 5 bases and J dropped 4; count of bases not matched to a gene: 4. The CDR3 is made up of 13 amino acids. CDR3 protein: CASSEQGFYGYTF. The CDR3 DNA is TGTGCCAGCAGTGAACAGGGGTTCTATGGCTACACCTTC.

The V gene is TRBV7-2, the J gene TRBJ2-5; tentative D call: TRBD2 (6 bases). The ends were cut back, 8 bases at V and 5 bases at J, with 18 bases in the middle. CDR3 length equals 14 residues. CDR1 SGHTA and CDR2 FQGNSA come from the germline V gene. CDR3 nucleotides: TGTGCCAGCGAGGATAGCGGAAGGAGGGAGACCCAGTACTTC. Protein: CASEDSGRRETQYF. Supplemented by reference TRBV7-2 and TRBJ2-5, the full variable domain reads GAGVSQSPSNKVTEKGKDVELRCDPISGHTALYWYRQSLGQGLEFLIYFQGNSAPDKSGLPSDRFSAERTGGSVSTLTIQRTQQEDSAVYLCASEDSGRRETQYFGPGTRLLVL.

The V gene is TRBV7-9, the J gene TRBJ2-3; 9 positions match TRBD1. This CDR3 spans 15 amino acids. The V gene's germline CDR1 is SEHNR and CDR2 FQNEAQ (reference sequence). The V gene end was trimmed by 4 bases and the J gene end by 5 bases; junction bases not matched to a gene: 7. In nucleotides, the CDR3 is TGTGCCAGCAGCTCCCCGGGACAGGGAGGAGATACGCAGTATTTT. Translation gives CASSSPGQGGDTQYF. The whole variable domain, filled in from reference TRBV7-9 and TRBJ2-3, reads DTGVSQNPRHKITKRGQNVTFRCDPISEHNRLYWYRQTLGQGPEFLTYFQNEAQLEKSRLLSDRFSAERPKGSFSTLEIQRTEQGDSAMYLCASSSPGQGGDTQYFGPGTRLTVL.

This chain uses TRBV7-2 with TRBJ2-7; no reliable D call. Trimming removed 0 bases at V and 3 bases at J, with 6 bases between. The CDR3 spans 13 residues. Germline lookup yields CDR1 SGHTA and CDR2 FQGNSA. CDR3 residues: CASSLADGYEQYF. For the CDR3, the DNA is TGTGCCAGCAGCTTAGCTGACGGCTACGAGCAGTACTTC.

The V gene is TRBV6-4, the J gene TRBJ1-2; the match to TRBD1 covers 9 bases. There are 16 residues in the CDR3. Unmatched junction bases numbered 12, after V lost 2 bases and J lost 8 bases. The germline V gene encodes CDR1 MRHNA and CDR2 SNTAGT. The CDR3 spells CASSDRPGTGFGGYTF. Written as DNA, the CDR3 is TGTGCCAGCAGTGACCGTCCCGGGACAGGGTTCGGAGGCTACACCTTC.

This clone was seen a single time. V usage is TRBV10-3 and J usage is TRBJ1-5, with 9 bases lining up with TRBD1. V lost 8 bases, J lost 6 bases, and 11 bases stayed unmatched. This CDR3 spans 15 amino acids. In germline, CDR1 is ENHRY, CDR2 SYGVKD. The CDR3, as DNA: TGTGCCATCCCCCAAGGGGACAGGGTGATTCAGCCCCAGCATTTT. This translates into CAIPQGDRVIQPQHF.

V and J are TRBV10-3 and TRBJ2-2; 7 bases are a match to TRBD1. The germline CDR1 and CDR2 sequences are ENHRY and SYGVKD. The CDR3 spans 14 residues. Losses at the gene ends were 10 bases for V and 2 bases for J; bases not matched to a gene: 7. CDR3 in DNA: TGTGCCACCTTCCGGGACAGTAACACCGGGGAGCTGTTTTTT. This gives the protein CATFRDSNTGELFF.

This chain links TRBV18 with TRBJ1-1; perhaps TRBD1 as D (6 bases). Between the trimmed V and J ends, which lost 2 bases and 1 base, there was a span of 17 bases. Germline CDR1 and CDR2: KGHSH and LQKENI. The CDR3 loop spans 17 amino acids. CDR3 sequence reads: CASSPMGGGSANTEAFF. CDR3 bases: TGTGCCAGCTCACCAATGGGGGGCGGGTCGGCGAACACTGAAGCTTTCTTT.

This clone has just a few counts. This chain links TRBV29-1 with TRBJ1-3; TRBD1 aligns across 7 bases. This CDR3 is built from 14 residues. Germline lookup yields CDR1 SQVTM and CDR2 ANQGSEA. With 4 bases clipped from V and 0 bases from J, the junction kept 3 bases outside the gene matches. CDR3 region: CSVGDSYSGNTIYF. The CDR3 DNA is TGCAGCGTTGGGGACAGTTACTCTGGAAACACCATATATTTT.

V and J are TRBV6-2 or TRBV6-3 and TRBJ1-5; 9 bases agree with TRBD1. The length of the CDR3 is 15 residues. Germline V lookup: CDR1 MNHEY, CDR2 SVGEGT. Trimming removed 3 bases from V and 16 bases from J; junction bases left unmatched: 16. The DNA for the CDR3 is TGTGCCAGCAGTTATCCTCCGGGACAGGGTTTGAGAGGTCATTTT. As protein: CASSYPPGQGLRGHF.

V and J are TRBV7-2 and TRBJ2-3; tentative D call: TRBD1 (5 bases). The germline V gene has CDR1 SGHTA and CDR2 FQGNSA. There are 15 residues in the CDR3. V dropped 5 bases and J dropped 0 bases, with 12 bases sitting between them. The CDR3 is CASSPLQGSTDTQYF. The CDR3 coding sequence is TGTGCCAGCAGCCCCCTCCAGGGAAGCACAGATACGCAGTATTTT.

V gene TRBV19 combines with J gene TRBJ1-2; D remains ambiguous. Between the trimmed V and J ends, which lost 2 bases and 4 bases, there was a span of 14 bases. The germline V gene encodes CDR1 LNHDA and CDR2 SQIVND (reference sequence). The CDR3 consists of 15 residues. CDR3 nucleotide sequence: TGTGCCAGTAGTATAAGGAGGGCACATGGCTATGGCTACACCTTC. This encodes CASSIRRAHGYGYTF.

The rearrangement uses TRBV28 and TRBJ1-1, with 8 bases aligning to TRBD1. This CDR3 comprises 15 residues. The junction had 6 bases not matched to a gene; V was cut back by 4 bases and J by 2 bases. Germline CDR1 MDHEN, CDR2 SYDVKM. DNA for the CDR3: TGTGCCAGCAGTTCCCACGGGACAGGCAACACTGAAGCTTTCTTT. Its protein is CASSSHGTGNTEAFF.

The V gene is TRBV9, the J gene TRBJ2-5, with D hard to call. CDR1 and CDR2 from the germline V gene are SGDLS and YYNGEE. The V gene lost 4 bases and the J gene lost 4 bases, with 11 bases spanning the gap. This CDR3 is 13 amino acids long. Here the CDR3 DNA reads TGTGCCAGCAGCCCCCAGGTAGGAGAGACCCAGTACTTC. Translated, it gives CASSPQVGETQYF. The full variable domain, rest sourced from reference TRBV9 and TRBJ2-5, is DSGVTQTPKHLITATGQRVTLRCSPRSGDLSVYWYQQSLDQGLQFLIQYYNGEERAKGNILERFSAQQFPDLHSELNLSSLELGDSALYFCASSPQVGETQYFGPGTRLLVL.

The rearrangement links TRBV5-4 to TRBJ2-1, with 8 bases fitting TRBD2. CDR1 is SGHNT, CDR2 YYREEE, per germline (reference sequence). The CDR3 length is 13 residues. The ends lost 1 base at V and 6 bases at J; junction bases unmatched: 0. Here the CDR3 DNA reads TGTGCCAGCAGCTTGACTAGCGGCAATGAGCAGTTCTTC. Translating gives CASSLTSGNEQFF.

The rearrangement links TRBV7-2 to TRBJ2-3; weak D call: TRBD1 (7 bases). The CDR3 is 14 amino acids. Trimming stripped 5 bases from V and 6 bases from J, with 15 bases between. Germline lookup yields CDR1 SGHTA and CDR2 FQGNSA. CDR3 in amino acids: CASSPPRGRDTQYF. DNA for the CDR3: TGTGCCAGCAGCCCGCCCAGGGGGAGGGATACGCAGTATTTT.